This TCR beta chain was retrieved from a study of blood T cell repertoires in COVID-19. Study as a whole: Donors in the United States, Italy and Spain gave samples during acute or convalescent COVID-19. Sample material is recorded as cDNA or gDNA derived from T cells, B-cell-depleted T cells, or PBMCs.

The CDR3 loop spans 13 amino acids. V gave up 3 bases and J gave up 2 bases, with 9 bases separating them. Germline CDR1 reads SGHRS; CDR2 reads YFSETQ. In the original processing: How many nucleated cells were present was estimated from reference gene primer amplification. TCRdb keeps only in-frame clones here, not all; method: immunoSEQ multiplex PCR. The V and J calls and the clone size are those of that table, but D and trimming were determined from the DNA. The sample carries around 200,000 clones, 86% recorded once. This chain connects TRBV5-1 to TRBJ2-7, with a weak D call TRBD2 (5 bases). Sequencing was performed on peripheral blood. This sequence originates from a man between 65 and 79 years old with acute or convalescent COVID-19. This CDR3 reads CASSYSETYEQYF. In DNA form, the CDR3 reads TGCGCCAGCAGCTATAGCGAGACCTACGAGCAGTACTTC.